This T cell receptor (beta chain) was sequenced in a study of blood T cells in healthy people across ages. The germline CDR1 and CDR2 sequences are SGHTA and FQGNSA. This CDR3 is built from 15 residues. The V and J ends lost 6 bases and 2 bases, in that order; junction bases with no gene match: 9. A J-beta primer mix and a sample-barcoded 5' primer were used in a second PCR of roughly 6 to 11 cycles. TCRdb independently ran MiXCR on the 5' RACE reads; one entry per CDR3 protein. The table records 1.4 million to 1.5 million distinct CDR3 sequences, roughly 45% of them present only once. This clonotype was obtained from a woman aged 18-29 years in good health. Sequences were obtained from blood. The chain employs TRBV7-2 and TRBJ2-7; TRBD1 matches at 8 bases. The CDR3 protein is CASSSDGQGPYEQYF. Written as DNA, the CDR3 is TGTGCCAGCAGTTCAGATGGACAGGGACCCTACGAGCAGTACTTC. Full variable domain (remainder filled in from reference TRBV7-2 and TRBJ2-7): GAGVSQSPSNKVTEKGKDVELRCDPISGHTALYWYRQSLGQGLEFLIYFQGNSAPDKSGLPSDRFSAERTGGSVSTLTIQRTQQEDSAVYLCASSSDGQGPYEQYFGPGTRLTVT.